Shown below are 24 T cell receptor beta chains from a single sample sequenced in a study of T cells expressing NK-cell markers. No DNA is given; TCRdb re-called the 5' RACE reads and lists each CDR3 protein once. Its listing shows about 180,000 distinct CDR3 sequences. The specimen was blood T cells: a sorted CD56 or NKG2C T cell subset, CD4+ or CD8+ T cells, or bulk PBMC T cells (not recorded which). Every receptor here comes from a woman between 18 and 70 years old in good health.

CDR3 residues: CASSLAGWGPYEQYF. This chain links TRBV11-2 with TRBJ2-7; TCRdb's D call, TRBD1, is unchecked because there is no DNA. Germline loops: CDR1 SGHAT, CDR2 FQNNGV. The CDR3 sequence is 15 residues long. Using reference TRBV11-2 and TRBJ2-7 for the parts outside the CDR3, the full variable domain is EAGVAQSPRYKIIEKRQSVAFWCNPISGHATLYWYQQILGQGPKLLIQFQNNGVVDDSQLPKDRFSAERLKGVDSTLKIQPAKLEDSAVYLCASSLAGWGPYEQYFGPGTRLTVT.

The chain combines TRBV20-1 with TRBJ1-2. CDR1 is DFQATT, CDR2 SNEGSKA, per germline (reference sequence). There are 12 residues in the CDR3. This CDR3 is CSAINGFYGYTF.

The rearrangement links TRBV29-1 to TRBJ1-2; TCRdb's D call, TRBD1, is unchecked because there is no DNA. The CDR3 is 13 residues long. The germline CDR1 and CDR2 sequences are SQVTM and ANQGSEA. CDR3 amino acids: CSARGGASYGYTF.

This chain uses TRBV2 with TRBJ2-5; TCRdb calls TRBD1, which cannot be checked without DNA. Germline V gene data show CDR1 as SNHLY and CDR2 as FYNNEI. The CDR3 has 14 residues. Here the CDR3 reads CASRPGQELGGQYF.

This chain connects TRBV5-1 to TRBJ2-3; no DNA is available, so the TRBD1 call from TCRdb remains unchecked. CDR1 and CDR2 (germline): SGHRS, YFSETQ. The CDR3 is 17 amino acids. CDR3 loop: CASSLAVRGRWTDTQYF.

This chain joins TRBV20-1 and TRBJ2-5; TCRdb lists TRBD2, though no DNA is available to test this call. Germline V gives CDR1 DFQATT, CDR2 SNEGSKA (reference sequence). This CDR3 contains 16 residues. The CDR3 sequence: CSARSASGGARETQYF.

The CDR3 spells CASSQRTPYEQYF. The gene calls are TRBV3-1 and TRBJ2-7. Germline-derived CDR1 and CDR2 are LGHDT and YNNKEL (reference sequence). This CDR3 comprises 13 residues.

CDR3 sequence: CASSWEGYDFQETQYF. V gene TRBV12-3 or TRBV12-4 combines with J gene TRBJ2-5; the TCRdb call, TRBD2, lacks DNA for checking. The CDR3 loop spans 16 amino acids.

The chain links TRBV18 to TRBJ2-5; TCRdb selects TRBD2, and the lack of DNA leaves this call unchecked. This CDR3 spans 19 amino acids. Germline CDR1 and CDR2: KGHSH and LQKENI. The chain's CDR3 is CASSPRRTSGGAEYETQYF.

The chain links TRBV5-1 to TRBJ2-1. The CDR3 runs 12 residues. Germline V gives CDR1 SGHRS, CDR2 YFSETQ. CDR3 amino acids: CASSLSDEQQFF.

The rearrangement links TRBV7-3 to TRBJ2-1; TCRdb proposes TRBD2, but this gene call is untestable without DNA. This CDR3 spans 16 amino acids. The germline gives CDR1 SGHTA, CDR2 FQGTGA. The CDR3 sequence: CASSLGLARAYNEQFF.

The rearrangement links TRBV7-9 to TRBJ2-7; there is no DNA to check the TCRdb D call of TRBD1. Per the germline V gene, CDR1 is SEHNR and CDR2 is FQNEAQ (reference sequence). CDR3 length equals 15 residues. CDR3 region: CASTPGAAPPYEQYF.

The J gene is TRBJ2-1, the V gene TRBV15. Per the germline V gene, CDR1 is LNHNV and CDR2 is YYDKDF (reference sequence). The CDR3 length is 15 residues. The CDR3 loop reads CATSREGTTYNEQFF.

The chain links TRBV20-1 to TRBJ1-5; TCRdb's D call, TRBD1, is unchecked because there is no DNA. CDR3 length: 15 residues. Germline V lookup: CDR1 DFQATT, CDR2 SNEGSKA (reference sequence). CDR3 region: CSATRQGASNQPQHF.

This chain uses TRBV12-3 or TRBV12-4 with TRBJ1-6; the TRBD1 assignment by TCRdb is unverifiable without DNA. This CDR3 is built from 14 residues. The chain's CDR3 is CASSQRTGDSPLHF.

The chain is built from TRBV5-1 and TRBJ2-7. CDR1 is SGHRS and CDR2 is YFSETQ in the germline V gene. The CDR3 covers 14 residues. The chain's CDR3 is CASSLNTFSYEQYF.

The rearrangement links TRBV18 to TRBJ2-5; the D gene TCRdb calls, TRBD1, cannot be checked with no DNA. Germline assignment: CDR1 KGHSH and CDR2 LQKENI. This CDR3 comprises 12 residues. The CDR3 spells CASSGTGETQYF.

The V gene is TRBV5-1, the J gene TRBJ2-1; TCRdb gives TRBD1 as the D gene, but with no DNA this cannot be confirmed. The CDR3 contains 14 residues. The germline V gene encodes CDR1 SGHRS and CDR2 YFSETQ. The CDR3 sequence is CASIGGGNYNEQFF. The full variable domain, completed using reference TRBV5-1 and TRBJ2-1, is KAGVTQTPRYLIKTRGQQVTLSCSPISGHRSVSWYQQTPGQGLQFLFEYFSETQRNKGNFPGRFSGRQFSNSRSEMNVSTLELGDSALYLCASIGGGNYNEQFFGPGTRLTVL.

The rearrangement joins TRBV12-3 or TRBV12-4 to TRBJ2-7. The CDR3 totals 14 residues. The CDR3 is CASSKAGGSYEQYF.

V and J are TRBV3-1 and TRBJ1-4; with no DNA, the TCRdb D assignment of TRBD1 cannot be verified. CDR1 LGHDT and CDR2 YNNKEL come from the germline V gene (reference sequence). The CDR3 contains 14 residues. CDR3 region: CASSHGQRGEKLFF. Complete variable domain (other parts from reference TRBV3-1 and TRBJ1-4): DTAVSQTPKYLVTQMGNDKSIKCEQNLGHDTMYWYKQDSKKFLKIMFSYNNKELIINETVPNRFSPKSPDKAHLNLHINSLELGDSAVYFCASSHGQRGEKLFFGSGTQLSVL.

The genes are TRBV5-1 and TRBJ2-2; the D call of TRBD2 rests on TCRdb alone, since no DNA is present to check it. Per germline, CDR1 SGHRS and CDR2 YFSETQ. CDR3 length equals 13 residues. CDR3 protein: CASGRDGTGELFF. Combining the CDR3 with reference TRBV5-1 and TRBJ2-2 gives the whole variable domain KAGVTQTPRYLIKTRGQQVTLSCSPISGHRSVSWYQQTPGQGLQFLFEYFSETQRNKGNFPGRFSGRQFSNSRSEMNVSTLELGDSALYLCASGRDGTGELFFGEGSRLTVL.

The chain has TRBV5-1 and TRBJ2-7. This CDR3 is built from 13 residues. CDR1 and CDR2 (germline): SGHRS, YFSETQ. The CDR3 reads CASNLGVTDEQYF.

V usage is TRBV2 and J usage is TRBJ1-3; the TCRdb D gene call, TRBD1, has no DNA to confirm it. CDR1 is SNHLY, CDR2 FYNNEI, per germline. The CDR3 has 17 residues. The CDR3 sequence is CASSEQGTALSGNTIYF.

CDR3 protein: CASSSPTGLVSPEQFF. This chain connects TRBV27 to TRBJ2-1; TCRdb selects TRBD2, and the lack of DNA leaves this call unchecked. The germline V gene has CDR1 MNHEY and CDR2 SMNVEV (reference sequence). The CDR3 has 16 amino acids.